The 8 T cell receptor beta chains below all came from one sample that was sequenced in a study of blood T cell repertoires in COVID-19. Profiling relied on immunoSEQ multiplex PCR, and the TCRdb table lists in-frame clones only, not all of them. The sample lists approximately 100,000 clones, 70% to 75% occurring once. The specimen was peripheral blood. The receptors derive from a human donor with acute or convalescent COVID-19. The donor label of this sample is uncertain.

This clone was picked up a small number of times. The chain links TRBV5-1 to TRBJ2-3, with TRBD1 matching 9 bases. This CDR3 has 16 amino acids. Germline CDR1 and CDR2: SGHRS and YFSETQ. The V segment lost 2 bases and the J segment 5 bases; nucleotides outside the gene matches: 9. Written as DNA, the CDR3 is TGCGCCAGCAGCTTTTTTCTGGGACAGGGCTTAGATACGCAGTATTTT. It encodes CASSFFLGQGLDTQYF.

The chain has TRBV7-2 and TRBJ2-1, with TRBD2 matching 15 bases. In germline, CDR1 is SGHTA, CDR2 FQGNSA. The ends lost 5 bases at V and 9 bases at J; junction bases unmatched: 5. The CDR3 totals 15 residues. CDR3 coding DNA: TGTGCCAGCAGCCCCGGACTAGCGGGGGGGGGTGAGCAGTTCTTC. This gives the protein CASSPGLAGGGEQFF.

The chain recombines TRBV18 with TRBJ1-6, with D maybe TRBD1 (6 bases). This CDR3 has 15 amino acids. The ends were cut back, 5 bases at V and 6 bases at J, with 14 bases in the middle. Germline CDR1 KGHSH, CDR2 LQKENI. The CDR3 DNA follows: TGTGCCAGCTCATCTGGGGTGGACAGTAATTCACCCCTCCACTTT. This translates into CASSSGVDSNSPLHF.

The chain links TRBV29-1 to TRBJ1-2; TRBD1 might be the D (6 bases). The CDR3 consists of 13 residues. V lost 4 bases, J lost 1 base, and 10 bases lay in between. In germline, CDR1 is SQVTM, CDR2 ANQGSEA. CDR3 residues: CSVGQALNYGYTF. The CDR3 bases are TGCAGCGTTGGACAGGCACTTAACTATGGCTACACCTTC.

CDR3 residues: CASSFGQNTEAFF. In DNA form, the CDR3 reads TGTGCCAGCAGCTTTGGACAAAACACTGAAGCTTTCTTT. The chain carries TRBV9 and TRBJ1-1, with a possible D match to TRBD1 (5 bases). The CDR3 covers 13 residues. Trimming took off 4 bases at V and 2 bases at J, with 9 bases between the two ends. Germline V lookup: CDR1 SGDLS, CDR2 YYNGEE.

The rearrangement joins TRBV6-5 to TRBJ1-6; D is perhaps TRBD1 (5 bases). Per the germline V gene, CDR1 is MNHEY and CDR2 is SVGAGI. With 2 bases removed from V and 6 bases from J, the gap between germline ends came to 8 bases. This CDR3 is built from 14 residues. The CDR3 region has the DNA TGTGCCAGCAGTTACGGGCAGGGTAATTCACCCCTCCACTTT. Translated: CASSYGQGNSPLHF.

The J gene is TRBJ2-7, the V gene TRBV28; 9 positions agree with TRBD1. V gave up 5 bases and J gave up 5 bases; unmatched junction bases: 7. The CDR3 has 14 residues. Per the germline V gene, CDR1 is MDHEN and CDR2 is SYDVKM. CDR3 residues: CASSQQGALHEQYF. In nucleotides, the CDR3 is TGTGCCAGCAGTCAACAGGGGGCCCTTCACGAGCAGTACTTC. Filled out from reference TRBV28 and TRBJ2-7, the complete variable domain reads DVKVTQSSRYLVKRTGEKVFLECVQDMDHENMFWYRQDPGLGLRLIYFSYDVKMKEKGDIPEGYSVSREKKERFSLILESASTNQTSMYLCASSQQGALHEQYFGPGTRLTVT.

To note about this clone: At one boundary the junction diverges from the germline segment, which might be a read error. The V gene is TRBV6-5, the J gene TRBJ1-2, with TRBD1 matching over 8 bases. Germline assignment: CDR1 MNHEY and CDR2 SVGAGI. This CDR3 has 13 residues. CDR3 sequence (DNA): TGTACCAGCAGAAACAGGGGGAGATATGGCTACACCTTC. Protein: CTSRNRGRYGYTF.